This paragraph covers one T cell receptor beta chain sequence. This specimen belongs to a study of blood T cell repertoires in COVID-19. For the study at large: The analysed material was cDNA or gDNA that came from T cells, B-cell-depleted T cells, or PBMCs.

The V and J ends lost 5 bases and 4 bases respectively, with 12 bases between them. This CDR3 is 14 amino acids long. Germline V CDR1 and CDR2: SEHNR, FQNEAQ (reference sequence). Clones were sequenced by immunoSEQ multiplex PCR, and TCRdb holds only the in-frame ones, with some missing. The repertoire holds under 200,000 clones, about four fifths seen once, with 9.5% to 15% in the top ten. Two consecutive negative NP/OP PCR tests, clearance, or resolved symptoms defined Cohort 3 recovery. The sequence was collected from a man in his forties or fifties who had recovered from COVID-19. Sequenced input: PBMCs or T cells enriched from blood (not recorded which). The gene calls are TRBV7-9 and TRBJ2-1, with D possibly TRBD1 on 6 matching bases. The CDR3 region has the DNA TGTGCCAGCAGCCGGATAGACAGGTACAATGAGCAGTTCTTC. It translates to CASSRIDRYNEQFF.